This T cell receptor beta chain appears in the sequencing data of a study of CD8+CD57+ T cells in acquired aplastic anemia. Whole-study context: Sorted CD4+ and CD8+ cells yielded DNA averaging around 3.5 ug.

The germline V gene encodes CDR1 ENHRY and CDR2 SYGVKD. This CDR3 has 13 amino acids. V lost 7 bases and J lost 4; bases outside the gene matches: 5. This clonotype was counted between two and nine times. Its antigen is as yet unknown. Genomic DNA was employed as the template in profiling TCR beta VDJ and CDR3. TCRdb fed the reads into MiXCR, producing one record per CDR3 protein. The sample has 100,000 to 130,000 distinct CDR3 sequences; 51% are singletons. Overall study results and limits: Comparison of patients with controls identified about 27 shared CD8+ CDR3 sequences.

This TCR was sampled from a human donor in good health, serving as a control. V is TRBV10-3 and J is TRBJ1-2; 8 bases fit TRBD1. What was sequenced was sorted CD4+, CD8+, or CD8+CD57+ T cells (not recorded which) from PBMCs. The CDR3 DNA is TGTGCCATCACCTCAGGGGGCAGCTATGGCTACACCTTC. The encoded protein is CAITSGGSYGYTF.